This is a list of T cell receptor beta chains from one sample in a study of shared clonotypes between healthy human individuals. The assay was immunoSEQ multiplex PCR, and TCRdb's table has in-frame clones only and misses some. This table has roughly 2,500,000 clones, approximately 93% appearing once. The sequenced sample consisted of naive CD4+ T cells from PBMCs. The source is a man between 18 and 29 years old in good health. Some clones in this sample may be carry-over from other donors' samples. The CDR3 runs from the conserved cysteine through the conserved F or W. D genes are given only for firm matches. Clone size is stated in some rows and not others, as once, few, many or a class when expanded.

>TRBV10-3|TRBJ1-5|-|-
TGTGCCATCACCCAGGACGGAAATCAGCCCCAGCATTTT
CAITQDGNQPQHF
>TRBV6-1|TRBJ2-5|-|TRBD1
TGTGCCTGCGGACAGGGGGTATGGGAGACCCAGTACTTC
CACGQGVWETQYF
>TRBV10-2|TRBJ2-2|-|TRBD2
TGCGCCACCCGGGTCGTCAAACTAGCGGGAGTTAGCACCGGGGAGCTGTTTTTT
CATRVVKLAGVSTGELFF
>TRBV5-1|TRBJ2-2|-|TRBD2
TGCGCCAGCAGCCCCGAAGGACTAGCGGGAATCCCCGGGGAGCTGTTTTTT
CASSPEGLAGIPGELFF
>TRBV25-1|TRBJ1-2|-|TRBD1
TGTGCCAGCAGTGAATTTGCAGGGGGGAAGTTGTCTGTAGGCTACACCTTC
CASSEFAGGKLSVGYTF
>TRBV6-5|TRBJ1-5|-|TRBD1
TGTGCCAGCAGCCCTTTTGGACAGGGGTTCCAGCCCCAGCATTTT
CASSPFGQGFQPQHF
>TRBV4-2|TRBJ2-1|-|-
TGTGCCAGCAGCCAGACAGGCGGGACCTACAATGAGCAGTTCTTC
CASSQTGGTYNEQFF
>TRBV2|TRBJ2-3|-|-
TGTGCCAGCAGTTATAGAGGGTCCACAGATACGCAGTATTTT
CASSYRGSTDTQYF
>TRBV19|TRBJ2-1|-|-
TGTGCCAGTAGTTCCGGCGGTTTGCCCTACAATGAGCAGTTCTTC
CASSSGGLPYNEQFF
>TRBV6-1|TRBJ2-5|-|-
TGTGCCAGCAGTCTAACCTTCTGGGAGACCCAGTACTTC
CASSLTFWETQYF
>TRBV5-1|TRBJ1-2|-|TRBD1
TGCGCCAGCAGCCGAGACAGGGTTGACTATGGCTACACCTTC
CASSRDRVDYGYTF
>TRBV2|TRBJ1-5|-|-
TGTGCCAGCAGTGAAAATCTCGGAGTCAATCAGCCCCAGCATTTT
CASSENLGVNQPQHF
>TRBV7-9|TRBJ2-5|-|TRBD1
TGTGCCAGCAGCAGGGGACAGGGGGAGACCCAGTACTTC
CASSRGQGETQYF
>TRBV6-5|TRBJ1-5|-|-
TGTGCCAGCAAGAGGTGGCGGAACCTCAATCAGCCCCAGCATTTT
CASKRWRNLNQPQHF
>TRBV2|TRBJ1-1|-|TRBD1
TGTGCCAGCAGCGGACAGGGGGCGGGTGAAGCTTTCTTT
CASSGQGAGEAFF
>TRBV30|TRBJ1-1|-|TRBD1
TGTGCCTGGGCACGGGACAGGGGGAATATGAACACTGAAGCTTTCTTT
CAWARDRGNMNTEAFF
>TRBV11-3|TRBJ2-1|-|TRBD2
TGTGCCAGCAGCCTTAGCGGGAGGGCCAACAATGAGCAGTTCTTC
CASSLSGRANNEQFF
>TRBV5-5|TRBJ2-7|-|TRBD2
TGTGCCAGCAGCTTGGTACTAGCGGGACCCTACGAGCAGTACTTC
CASSLVLAGPYEQYF
>TRBV9|TRBJ1-2|-|-
TGTGCCAGCAGCGTAGGCTGGGGAGGGCCTAACTATGGCTACACCTTC
CASSVGWGGPNYGYTF
>TRBV19|TRBJ1-2|-|-
TGTGCCAGTAGAGGGGCAGGGTTAAGCTATGGCTACACCTTC
CASRGAGLSYGYTF
>TRBV5-1|TRBJ2-5|-|TRBD1
TGCGCCAGCAGCTTGGCCGCGACAGGGGCAGAGACCCAGTACTTC
CASSLAATGAETQYF
>TRBV9|TRBJ2-3|-|-
TGTGCCAGCAGCACCAGTCTAAGGGATACGCAGTATTTT
CASSTSLRDTQYF
>TRBV10-3|TRBJ1-1|-|-
TGTGCCATCAGTGAGTCCCACTCCCGAATCGACACTGAAGCTTTCTTT
CAISESHSRIDTEAFF
>TRBV7-9|TRBJ1-6|-|-
TGTGCCAGCAGCTCCCACCTTGTGAGCTCACCCCTCCACTTT
CASSSHLVSSPLHF
>TRBV10-3|TRBJ2-1|once|TRBD2
TGTGCCATCAGTGACACTAGCGGTGAGCAGTTCTTC
CAISDTSGEQFF
>TRBV6-5|TRBJ2-7|-|TRBD1
TGTGCCAGCAGTTACCAGGGGGTCGACGAGCAGTACTTC
CASSYQGVDEQYF
>TRBV29-1|TRBJ1-2|few|-
TGCAGCGTAGAAGACAGGAACTATGGCTACACCTTC
CSVEDRNYGYTF
>TRBV4-2|TRBJ1-5|-|-
TGTGCCAGCAGCCAAGATCTCCTTAATCAGCCCCAGCATTTT
CASSQDLLNQPQHF
>TRBV28|TRBJ2-7|-|-
TGTGCCAGCAGTCCCCGGATAGGGCGAGGTCCGCGCTACGAGCAGTACTTC
CASSPRIGRGPRYEQYF
>TRBV7-8|TRBJ2-5|-|-
TGTGCCAGCGGCGGAGAGACCCAGTACTTC
CASGGETQYF
>TRBV15|TRBJ1-4|-|-
TGTGCCACCCTCCGGGGGGTTGGTGAAAAACTGTTTTTT
CATLRGVGEKLFF
>TRBV7-2|TRBJ2-1|once|TRBD2
TGTGCCAGCAGCTTAGTGGGTGGCGGGAGTACGGCTGAGCAGTTCTTC
CASSLVGGGSTAEQFF
>TRBV6-6|TRBJ1-4|-|-
TGTGCCAGCAGTAGCAGGGGACCTGCAACTAATGAAAAACTGTTTTTT
CASSSRGPATNEKLFF
>TRBV2|TRBJ2-4|-|TRBD1
TGTGCCATCGTACAGGGGGCCTCAGCCAAAAACATTCAGTACTTC
CAIVQGASAKNIQYF
>TRBV30|TRBJ2-2|-|-
TGTGCCTGGACGAGGGGCTCTCGGGACACCGGGGAGCTGTTTTTT
CAWTRGSRDTGELFF
>TRBV11-2|TRBJ2-5|-|-
TGTGCCAGCAGCTTAGATCGGGGCAGCCAAGAGACCCAGTACTTC
CASSLDRGSQETQYF
>TRBV4-1|TRBJ2-3|once|TRBD1
TGCGCCAGCAGCCAGCAAGCCGGGACAGGGGGCTCAAGATTCACAGATACGCAGTATTTT
CASSQQAGTGGSRFTDTQYF
>TRBV30|TRBJ2-1|-|TRBD2
TGTGCCTGGAGTTTTCAACTAGCGGGAGTAAATGAGCAGTTCTTC
CAWSFQLAGVNEQFF
>TRBV28|TRBJ2-3|-|TRBD2
TGTGCCAGCAGCCCTAGCGGGAGGGCCGAAGATACGCAGTATTTT
CASSPSGRAEDTQYF
>TRBV5-1|TRBJ2-7|-|-
TGCGCCAGCAGCTTGGAACCAGGGGTTAGCTCCTACGAGCAGTACTTC
CASSLEPGVSSYEQYF
>TRBV5-4|TRBJ2-7|-|TRBD2
TGTGCCAGCACCCTGACTAGCGGGAACGCGAACGAGCAGTACTTC
CASTLTSGNANEQYF
>TRBV19|TRBJ1-1|-|-
TGTGCCAGTAGTATCGAACTGAACACTGAAGCTTTCTTT
CASSIELNTEAFF
>TRBV9|TRBJ2-5|-|-
TGTGCCAGCAGCCGGACACCCTACAGGGAGACCCAGTACTTC
CASSRTPYRETQYF
>TRBV18|TRBJ2-3|once|TRBD2
TGTGCCAGCTCACTACTAGCGGGAGGAGGCACAGATACGCAGTATTTT
CASSLLAGGGTDTQYF
>TRBV25-1|TRBJ1-6|-|-
TGTGCCAGCAGTGAAGCCGGGGTATATTCACCCCTCCACTTT
CASSEAGVYSPLHF
>TRBV29-1|TRBJ2-5|-|-
TGCAGCGTCAGACTAACCCTCCAAGAGACCCAGTACTTC
CSVRLTLQETQYF
>TRBV5-6|TRBJ2-5|-|-
TGTGCCAGCAGCTTGTCGGCTGCCCAAGAGACCCAGTACTTC
CASSLSAAQETQYF
>TRBV4-3|TRBJ2-7|-|TRBD2
TGCGCCAGCAGCCCTCTAGCGGGAGGGCCCAACGAGCAGTACTTC
CASSPLAGGPNEQYF
>TRBV28|TRBJ1-2|-|-
TGTGCCAGCAGTTTCCCTTATGGCTACACCTTC
CASSFPYGYTF
>TRBV5-5|TRBJ2-3|-|-
TGTGCCAGCAGCTTGAACCCTGATACGCAGTATTTT
CASSLNPDTQYF
>TRBV5-1|TRBJ2-3|-|TRBD2
TGCGCCAGCAGCGCCGGGACTAGCCGAAGCACAGATACGCAGTATTTT
CASSAGTSRSTDTQYF
>TRBV14|TRBJ1-1|-|-
TGTGCCAGCAGCCAAAGTATCAACACTGAAGCTTTCTTT
CASSQSINTEAFF
>TRBV19|TRBJ2-2|-|-
TGTGCCAGTAGTACTTCCGGGGAGCTGTTTTTT
CASSTSGELFF